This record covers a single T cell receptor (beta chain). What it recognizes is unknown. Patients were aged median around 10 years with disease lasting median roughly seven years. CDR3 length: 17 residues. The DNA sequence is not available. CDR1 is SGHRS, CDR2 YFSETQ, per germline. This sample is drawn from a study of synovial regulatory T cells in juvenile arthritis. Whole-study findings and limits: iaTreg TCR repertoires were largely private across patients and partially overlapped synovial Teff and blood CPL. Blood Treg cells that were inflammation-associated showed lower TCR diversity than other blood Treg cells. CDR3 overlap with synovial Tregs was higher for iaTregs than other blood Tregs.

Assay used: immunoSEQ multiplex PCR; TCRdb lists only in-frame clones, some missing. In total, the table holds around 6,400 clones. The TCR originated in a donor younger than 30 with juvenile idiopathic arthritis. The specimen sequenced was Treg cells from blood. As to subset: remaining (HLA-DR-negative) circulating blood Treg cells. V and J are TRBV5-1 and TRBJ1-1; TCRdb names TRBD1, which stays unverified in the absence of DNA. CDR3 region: CASSPRTGFNGNTEAFF.